Shown below are 20 T cell receptor beta chains from a single sample sequenced in a study of blood T cells in healthy people across ages. A second PCR, run for 7 to 11 cycles, used a sample-barcoded 5' primer plus a J-beta primer mix. TCRdb independently ran MiXCR on the 5' RACE reads; one entry per CDR3 protein. The sample lists under 1,100,000 distinct CDR3 sequences; about 25% were seen once. This sample was shared with a second study, whose subject was T cells of mothers and their children.

The sample was blood. The source is a girl aged 2-10 years in good health.

This clonotype was seen a handful of times. The gene calls are TRBV11-3 and TRBJ2-2, with 12 bases aligning to TRBD1. The CDR3 has 15 residues. V lost 4 bases and J lost 8; bases outside the gene matches: 5. Per germline, CDR1 SGHNT and CDR2 YENEEA. The DNA for the CDR3 is TGTGCCAGCAGCTCGCGGGACAGGGGGCAAGGGGAGCTGTTTTTT. Translation gives CASSSRDRGQGELFF.

This chain joins TRBV27 and TRBJ2-1; 7 nucleotides line up with TRBD2. The closer fit of TRBJ2-5 to the DNA end suggests the J call may be wrong. CDR3 size: 12 residues. From germline, CDR1 is MNHEY and CDR2 SMNVEV (reference sequence). The CDR3 is CASTWGGETQYF. The CDR3 DNA reads TGTGCCAGCACCTGGGGGGGAGAGACCCAGTACTTC.

The chain joins TRBV7-3 to TRBJ2-5; 7 bases agree with TRBD2. The germline V gene encodes CDR1 SGHTA and CDR2 FQGTGA. This CDR3 has 15 residues. Losses at the gene ends were 5 bases for V and 4 bases for J; bases not matched to a gene: 10. The DNA for the CDR3 is TGTGCCAGCAGCCCATGGGGGGGTTGGGGAGAGACCCAGTACTTC. It codes for CASSPWGGWGETQYF.

This clonotype was observed a few times. This rearrangement joins TRBV4-2 to TRBJ2-5, with D possibly TRBD1 on 6 matching bases. The V end was cut by 1 base, the J end by 0 bases, with 12 bases between. Per germline, CDR1 LGHNA and CDR2 YNFKEQ. The CDR3 has 16 residues. Here the CDR3 reads CASSQGTAPYQETQYF. CDR3 DNA sequence: TGTGCCAGCAGCCAAGGGACAGCACCTTACCAAGAGACCCAGTACTTC.

This clonotype was seen a few times. The genes are TRBV12-3 or TRBV12-4 and TRBJ1-5; D unresolved. V was pared by 7 bases and J by 0 bases, with 16 bases between. The CDR3 has 16 residues. CDR3: CASTFGPQNSNQPQHF. CDR3 nucleotide sequence: TGTGCCAGCACCTTCGGGCCTCAGAATAGCAATCAGCCCCAGCATTTT.

This clonotype appeared a few times. The rearrangement joins TRBV2 to TRBJ2-2; D is unclear. This CDR3 is 12 amino acids long. The V gene lost 2 bases and the J gene lost 9 bases, with 7 bases spanning the gap. The germline gives CDR1 SNHLY, CDR2 FYNNEI. The CDR3 region is CASSELGWELFF. The CDR3 DNA reads TGTGCCAGCAGTGAACTGGGCTGGGAGCTGTTTTTT.

This rearrangement joins TRBV2 to TRBJ2-1, with D possibly matching TRBD2 (5 bases). Germline CDR1 SNHLY, CDR2 FYNNEI. The CDR3 loop spans 15 amino acids. Deletions cut 7 bases from V and 0 bases from J, with 13 bases between. The CDR3 DNA is TGTGCCAGCATAGGAGCGGATAGCTCCTACAATGAGCAGTTCTTC. Its translation is CASIGADSSYNEQFF.

V gene TRBV20-1 combines with J gene TRBJ2-5; no reliable D call. This CDR3 is 14 amino acids long. Trimming left V 1 base short and J 2 bases short, with 11 bases between. Per the germline V gene, CDR1 is DFQATT and CDR2 is SNEGSKA (reference sequence). CDR3 amino acids: CSARVVGRQETQYF. The CDR3 DNA sequence: TGCAGTGCTAGAGTGGTTGGCAGACAAGAGACCCAGTACTTC.

The chain uses TRBV28 and TRBJ2-1, with D unclear. The CDR3 runs to 12 residues. V lost 5 bases, J lost 4 bases, and 6 bases lay in between. The V gene's germline CDR1 is MDHEN and CDR2 SYDVKM. The CDR3 sequence is CASSNRYNEQFF. CDR3 DNA sequence: TGTGCCAGCAGTAATAGGTACAATGAGCAGTTCTTC.

The chain has TRBV15 and TRBJ2-5; weak D call: TRBD1 (7 bases). The J call is in doubt because the DNA end fits TRBJ2-1 better. The CDR3 extends over 15 amino acids. Per the germline V gene, CDR1 is LNHNV and CDR2 is YYDKDF (reference sequence). The CDR3 is CATSRAGGPGNEQFF. In DNA form, the CDR3 reads TGTGCCACCAGCAGAGCAGGGGGGCCTGGCAATGAGCAGTTCTTC.

V usage is TRBV25-1 and J usage is TRBJ1-4; D unresolved. Germline V CDR1 and CDR2: MGHDK, SYGVNS. Trimming removed 3 bases at V and 14 bases at J, with 10 bases between. The CDR3 spans 11 residues. The CDR3 region is CASSESYFLFF. CDR3 in DNA: TGTGCCAGCAGTGAGAGCTACTTCCTGTTTTTT.

This clonotype was counted between two and nine times. The chain has TRBV19 and TRBJ2-5; D may be TRBD1 (6 bases). The last part of the DNA fits TRBJ2-1 better; the J call may be wrong. CDR3 length: 13 residues. Germline V gene lookup returns CDR1 LNHDA and CDR2 SQIVND (reference sequence). The CDR3 region has the DNA TGTGCCAGTAGTTCGATACAGGGCTATGAGCAGTTCTTC. It encodes CASSSIQGYEQFF.

V usage is TRBV9 and J usage is TRBJ2-2; 11 bases fit TRBD2. After removal of 4 bases from V and 3 bases from J, the junction contained 5 bases not matched to a gene. Germline V gene data show CDR1 as SGDLS and CDR2 as YYNGEE. The CDR3 has 16 residues. For the CDR3, the DNA is TGTGCCAGCAGCCCCAATAGCGGGGGGGACACCGGGGAGCTGTTTTTT. Residues: CASSPNSGGDTGELFF. Complete variable domain (other parts from reference TRBV9 and TRBJ2-2): DSGVTQTPKHLITATGQRVTLRCSPRSGDLSVYWYQQSLDQGLQFLIQYYNGEERAKGNILERFSAQQFPDLHSELNLSSLELGDSALYFCASSPNSGGDTGELFFGEGSRLTVL.

The chain links TRBV25-1 to TRBJ2-6; no clear D gene. The germline gives CDR1 MGHDK, CDR2 SYGVNS. Deletions cut 5 bases from V and 0 bases from J, with 14 bases between. This CDR3 region has 17 residues. The CDR3 sequence: CASSRSGISSGANVLTF. The CDR3 DNA is TGTGCCAGCAGTCGATCAGGAATAAGCTCTGGGGCCAACGTCCTGACTTTC.

The DNA for the CDR3 is TGTGCCAGCAGCGCAACTAGAGCCCAGGAGACCCAGTACTTC. It is translated as CASSATRAQETQYF. The chain uses TRBV7-2 and TRBJ2-5, with a weak D call TRBD2 (5 bases). Trimming left V 5 bases short and J 5 bases short, with 15 bases between. Per germline, CDR1 SGHTA and CDR2 FQGNSA. The CDR3 consists of 14 residues.

Many counts were recorded for this clonotype. The chain couples TRBV7-2 to TRBJ2-6, with 9 nucleotides matching TRBD2. With 5 bases clipped from V and 4 bases from J, the junction kept 12 bases outside the gene matches. CDR3 length: 18 amino acids. Germline values: CDR1 SGHTA, CDR2 FQGNSA. The CDR3 protein is CASSLLAGAPRGANVLTF. CDR3 nucleotide sequence: TGTGCCAGCAGCCTGTTAGCGGGGGCCCCCAGGGGGGCCAACGTCCTGACTTTC. Filled out from reference TRBV7-2 and TRBJ2-6, the complete variable domain reads GAGVSQSPSNKVTEKGKDVELRCDPISGHTALYWYRQSLGQGLEFLIYFQGNSAPDKSGLPSDRFSAERTGGSVSTLTIQRTQQEDSAVYLCASSLLAGAPRGANVLTFGAGSRLTVL.

The chain employs TRBV19 and TRBJ1-2, with 8 bases matching TRBD1. With V trimmed by 7 bases and J by 4 bases, 23 bases remained unmatched. This CDR3 has 19 residues. The germline CDR1 and CDR2 sequences are LNHDA and SQIVND (reference sequence). The CDR3 is CASTDYYPGQARRGYGYTF. CDR3 bases: TGTGCCAGTACCGATTACTATCCGGGACAGGCAAGAAGGGGCTATGGCTACACCTTC.

The gene calls are TRBV20-1 and TRBJ1-1; D uncertain. Germline loops: CDR1 DFQATT, CDR2 SNEGSKA (reference sequence). V gave up 6 bases and J gave up 3 bases, with 11 bases separating them. The CDR3 contains 12 residues. In DNA, the CDR3 is TGCAGTGCCCCGGGAGTGGACACTGAAGCTTTCTTT. Translating gives CSAPGVDTEAFF.

The chain uses TRBV28 and TRBJ2-3, with D possibly being TRBD1 or TRBD2 (5 bases each). The CDR3 sequence is 12 residues long. The germline gives CDR1 MDHEN, CDR2 SYDVKM. Trimming removed 6 bases from V and 4 bases from J, with 8 bases in between. Here the CDR3 DNA reads TGTGCCAGCAGACGGGACGCAGATACGCAGTATTTT. It yields the protein CASRRDADTQYF.

V is TRBV4-3 and J is TRBJ1-1; D ambiguous. Trimming left V 0 bases short and J 3 bases short, with 5 bases between. Germline V lookup: CDR1 LGHNA, CDR2 YSLEER. This CDR3 spans 13 amino acids. The CDR3: CASSQDLYTEAFF. The CDR3 DNA reads TGCGCCAGCAGCCAAGATTTGTACACTGAAGCTTTCTTT.